This T cell receptor beta chain appears in the sequencing data of a study of PD-1 blockade in classical Hodgkin lymphoma. Turning to the study itself: Nivolumab dosed at 3 mg/kg went to patients intravenously every 2 weeks.

Profiling relied on immunoSEQ multiplex PCR, and the TCRdb table lists in-frame clones only, not all of them. Of about 13,000 clones detected, roughly 90% appear once; the ten largest clones hold more than 0.4%. Study observations and caveats: Unlike CD8+ TCR diversity, which did not rise significantly by C4D1, CD4+ TCR diversity did. Possible causes of repertoire differences, disease activity or prior therapy, remain undefined.

There was relapse after autologous stem cell transplantation in every patient, and there was variation in brentuximab vedotin exposure. Purification of CD4+ T cells from thawed PBMCs was achieved by magnetic negative selection. About this clone itself: Its antigen is unknown.

V was shortened by 4 bases and J by 7 bases, with 14 bases between the two germline ends. The CDR3 is 14 residues long. CDR1 is SGDLS and CDR2 is YYNGEE in the germline V gene. Sequencing was performed on CD4+ T cells from blood, taken at baseline. This chain uses TRBV9 with TRBJ2-2; no definite D call. The receptor's source is a human donor with classical Hodgkin lymphoma. CDR3 residues: CASSPLTTHGELFF. The CDR3 bases are TGTGCCAGCAGCCCTCTTACTACTCACGGGGAGCTGTTTTTT. Looking up the rest from reference TRBV9 and TRBJ2-2 gives the full variable domain: DSGVTQTPKHLITATGQRVTLRCSPRSGDLSVYWYQQSLDQGLQFLIQYYNGEERAKGNILERFSAQQFPDLHSELNLSSLELGDSALYFCASSPLTTHGELFFGEGSRLTVL.